This T cell receptor beta chain originates from a study of early T cells in non-severe SARS-CoV-2 infection. Study-level results: Comparison of clonotypes with VDJdb favored anti-spike CD8 responses while missing private and CD4 specificities.

The TCR library protocol was used to attach unique molecular identifiers. These identifiers were attached to individual cDNA molecules. TCRdb re-analysed the 5' RACE reads in MiXCR, keeping a single row per CDR3 protein. The data show about 80,000 distinct CDR3 sequences, around 15% seen once. This clonotype was recorded a few times. The antigen is not known. Germline CDR1 and CDR2: DFQATT and SNEGSKA (reference sequence). This CDR3 spans 14 amino acids. V lost 4 bases, J lost 5 bases, and 8 bases stayed unmatched. The chain joins TRBV20-1 to TRBJ2-3, with 8 bases matching TRBD2. Sequencing used whole blood. The sequence was obtained from an adult who was a healthcare worker with PCR-confirmed SARS-CoV-2 infection or an uninfected control (not recorded which). In DNA form, the CDR3 reads TGCAGTGCTAACTCGGGAGGGGTTGTAGATACGCAGTATTTT. Protein product: CSANSGGVVDTQYF.